Listed below are T cell receptor beta chains from one sample, sequenced in a study of shared clonotypes between healthy human individuals. Clones were read by immunoSEQ multiplex PCR, and TCRdb kept only the in-frame ones, dropping some. The data contain under 2,000,000 clones, over 85% of them singletons. The source material was naive CD8+ T cells sorted from blood. The receptors come from a man between 18 and 29 years old in good health. Both conserved end residues are part of each CDR3.

v_call	cdr3_length	j_call	cdr3_aa
TRBV27	14	TRBJ2-1	CASSRTSWGNEQFF
TRBV6-1	16	TRBJ2-5	CASSVSRTSGQETQYF
TRBV11-3	17	TRBJ2-3	CASSPGASGGPGDTQYF
TRBV7-2	16	TRBJ2-1	CASSSRLAGIYNEQFF
TRBV15	15	TRBJ2-3	CATSRDKSWADTQYF
TRBV27	17	TRBJ2-7	CASSLTGTDFSSYEQYF
TRBV28	16	TRBJ2-1	CASSQTGTGVNNEQFF
TRBV5-1	13	TRBJ2-1	CASSLGQGHEQFF
TRBV9	16	TRBJ2-3	CASSVDGSGGIDTQYF
TRBV27	16	TRBJ2-4	CASSSMGALAKNIQYF
TRBV27	11	TRBJ1-4	CASSHGGKLFF
TRBV29-1	12	TRBJ2-1	CSVEKEINEQFF
TRBV4-3	17	TRBJ2-3	CASSQDSESGSTDTQYF
TRBV7-2	15	TRBJ2-7	CASTWTGGGSYEQYF
TRBV10-3	13	TRBJ2-3	CAISENEADTQYF
TRBV27	19	TRBJ2-1	CASSLLAGGWSSSYNEQFF
TRBV7-8	19	TRBJ2-1	CASSPGLAGALGPYNEQFF
TRBV5-1	13	TRBJ2-7	CASKKLQTYEQYF
TRBV7-6	15	TRBJ2-5	CASSALAGGLETQYF
TRBV6-6	16	TRBJ2-5	CASSYSQQRDWKTQYF
TRBV5-4	15	TRBJ1-1	CASSSTDRVGTEAFF
TRBV9	14	TRBJ2-7	CASSVGHSTYEQYF
TRBV6-1	15	TRBJ2-7	CASSEWGGTNYEQYF
TRBV11-2	14	TRBJ2-7	CASSLAWGTYEQYF
TRBV4-1	14	TRBJ1-1	CASSQGQVRYEAFF
TRBV5-1	17	TRBJ1-5	CASSLVPVKYSNQPQHF
TRBV30	11	TRBJ2-1	CAWGGNNEQFF
TRBV6-1	13	TRBJ2-7	CASSQGLSYEQYF
TRBV19	16	TRBJ2-7	CASSIRYGTASYEQYF
TRBV2	14	TRBJ1-2	CASTNPIQGYGYTF
TRBV6-5	14	TRBJ2-7	CASSYSVAGDEQYF
TRBV4-2	19	TRBJ1-5	CASSQDDLGRSYSNQPQHF
TRBV7-6	17	TRBJ2-1	CASSLEPPSGFWNEQFF
TRBV4-1	15	TRBJ1-4	CASSQDKGMVEKLFF
TRBV27	16	TRBJ2-3	CASSLLAVDGPDTQYF
TRBV9	14	TRBJ1-4	CASSGKTTNEKLFF
TRBV28	16	TRBJ2-5	CASSPDFGGALETQYF
TRBV5-1	15	TRBJ2-1	CASSPGQGTYNEQFF
TRBV5-1	12	TRBJ2-1	CASSGYIDEQFF
TRBV29-1	13	TRBJ2-7	CSVFGRESYEQYF
TRBV4-3	13	TRBJ2-2	CASSGILTGELFF
TRBV6-5	13	TRBJ2-7	CASSYGLEYEQYF